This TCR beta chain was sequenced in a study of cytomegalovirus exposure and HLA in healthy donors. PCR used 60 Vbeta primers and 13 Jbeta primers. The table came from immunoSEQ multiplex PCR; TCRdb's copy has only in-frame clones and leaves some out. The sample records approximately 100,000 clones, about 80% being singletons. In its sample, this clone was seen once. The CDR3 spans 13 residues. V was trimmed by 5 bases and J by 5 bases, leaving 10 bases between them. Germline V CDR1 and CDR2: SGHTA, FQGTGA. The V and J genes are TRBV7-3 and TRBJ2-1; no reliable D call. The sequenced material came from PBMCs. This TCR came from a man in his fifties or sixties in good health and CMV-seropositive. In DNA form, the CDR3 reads TGTGCCAGCAGCCAGGCGCCTAACAATGAGCAGTTCTTC. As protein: CASSQAPNNEQFF.